Listed below are T cell receptor beta chains from one sample, sequenced in a study of vaccination and CD4 T cells after COVID-19. Each CDR3 protein gets one entry after TCRdb re-called the PCR reads with MiXCR. The sample yields around 16,000 distinct CDR3 sequences, roughly 73% seen once. What these receptors recognize is not known. Material: CD4+ T cells from blood, cultured in vitro. Receptor source: a human donor who had recovered from COVID-19. Each CDR3 is given with its conserved first and last residue. Fields, in order: V gene, J gene, clone size, D gene, CDR3 DNA, CDR3 protein. The D gene is left open where the match is weak. Part of the rows lack a size; the others show once, few, many or a class for expanded clones.

v_gene: TRBV24-1
j_gene: TRBJ1-2
abundance: -
d_gene: -
CDR3nt: TGTGCCACCAGTGATTTAAACAGGGACTATGGCTACACCTTC
CDR3aa: CATSDLNRDYGYTF

v_gene: TRBV19
j_gene: TRBJ2-7
abundance: -
d_gene: -
CDR3nt: TGTGCCAGTAGTGTAACGACAGAGAGATCCTACGAGCAGTACTTC
CDR3aa: CASSVTTERSYEQYF

v_gene: TRBV6-2/TRBV6-3
j_gene: TRBJ2-7
abundance: -
d_gene: TRBD2
CDR3nt: TGTGCCAGCAGTTATCCCCTCGGCGGGAGTCTTTCCTACGAGCAGTACTTC
CDR3aa: CASSYPLGGSLSYEQYF

v_gene: TRBV6-5
j_gene: TRBJ1-2
abundance: -
d_gene: -
CDR3nt: TGTGCCAGCAGTTACGCGGCGGGATATGGCTACACCTTC
CDR3aa: CASSYAAGYGYTF

v_gene: TRBV30
j_gene: TRBJ2-7
abundance: -
d_gene: -
CDR3nt: TGTGCCTGGACCCCTTTGACCGCCACGGGGGAGCAGTACTTC
CDR3aa: CAWTPLTATGEQYF

v_gene: TRBV7-2
j_gene: TRBJ2-7
abundance: -
d_gene: -
CDR3nt: TGTGCCAGCAGTGTACTCACTAGAATCTACGAGCAGTACTTC
CDR3aa: CASSVLTRIYEQYF

v_gene: TRBV27
j_gene: TRBJ2-3
abundance: few
d_gene: TRBD2
CDR3nt: TGTGCCAGCAGGACTAGCGGAAAAGATACGCAGTATTTT
CDR3aa: CASRTSGKDTQYF

v_gene: TRBV7-9
j_gene: TRBJ1-4
abundance: once
d_gene: -
CDR3nt: TGTGCCAGCAGCTTAGCGGGGGGAGGTGAAAAACTGTTTTTT
CDR3aa: CASSLAGGGEKLFF

v_gene: TRBV7-8
j_gene: TRBJ1-3
abundance: few
d_gene: -
CDR3nt: TGTGCCAGCAGCTTAAGTGTTGGCGGTTCAGGAAACACCATATATTTT
CDR3aa: CASSLSVGGSGNTIYF

v_gene: TRBV15
j_gene: TRBJ2-6
abundance: -
d_gene: -
CDR3nt: TGTGCCACCAGCAGAGGGGCTGGCGCTGGGGCCAACGTCCTGACTTTC
CDR3aa: CATSRGAGAGANVLTF

v_gene: TRBV19
j_gene: TRBJ1-5
abundance: -
d_gene: -
CDR3nt: TGTGCCAGTAGTATAGGCCGGAAATATGGCTCATGGCACAATCAGCCCCAGCATTTT
CDR3aa: CASSIGRKYGSWHNQPQHF

v_gene: TRBV7-8
j_gene: TRBJ2-2
abundance: -
d_gene: -
CDR3nt: TGTGCCAGCAGCCAGACGGTTACCGGGGAGCTGTTTTTT
CDR3aa: CASSQTVTGELFF

v_gene: TRBV6-2/TRBV6-3
j_gene: TRBJ2-6
abundance: few
d_gene: TRBD1
CDR3nt: TGTGCCAGCAGTTACAGGGACAGCCCTGGGGCCAACGTCCTGACTTTC
CDR3aa: CASSYRDSPGANVLTF

v_gene: TRBV7-9
j_gene: TRBJ1-2
abundance: -
d_gene: TRBD1
CDR3nt: TGTGCCAGCAGCCGCTTGGGGACAGGGTCTAACTATGGCTACACCTTC
CDR3aa: CASSRLGTGSNYGYTF

v_gene: TRBV6-4
j_gene: TRBJ1-1
abundance: -
d_gene: -
CDR3nt: TGTGCCAGCAGGAGGACCTTCTTAGAGGACACTGAAGCTTTCTTT
CDR3aa: CASRRTFLEDTEAFF

v_gene: TRBV14
j_gene: TRBJ1-1
abundance: -
d_gene: -
CDR3nt: TGTGCCAGCAGCCAAGCGGGCTTCTTTAACACTGAAGCTTTCTTT
CDR3aa: CASSQAGFFNTEAFF

v_gene: TRBV7-2
j_gene: TRBJ2-7
abundance: -
d_gene: TRBD2
CDR3nt: TGTGCCAGCAGCCCCCAGGGACTAGCGGGAGTCGCATACGAGCAGTACTTC
CDR3aa: CASSPQGLAGVAYEQYF

v_gene: TRBV27
j_gene: TRBJ1-6
abundance: -
d_gene: TRBD1
CDR3nt: TGTGCCAGCAGATTCAGGGGGGATAATTCACCCCTCCACTTT
CDR3aa: CASRFRGDNSPLHF

v_gene: TRBV24-1
j_gene: TRBJ2-3
abundance: -
d_gene: -
CDR3nt: TGTGCCACCAGTGGCGCAGATACGCAGTATTTT
CDR3aa: CATSGADTQYF

v_gene: TRBV19
j_gene: TRBJ2-2
abundance: -
d_gene: -
CDR3nt: TGTGCCAGTCGGGACGGTCAAAACACCGGGGAGCTGTTTTTT
CDR3aa: CASRDGQNTGELFF

v_gene: TRBV6-2/TRBV6-3
j_gene: TRBJ2-5
abundance: -
d_gene: -
CDR3nt: TGTGCCAGTGTCCGGACAGTCCAAGAGACCCAGTACTTC
CDR3aa: CASVRTVQETQYF

v_gene: TRBV28
j_gene: TRBJ1-5
abundance: -
d_gene: -
CDR3nt: TGTGCCAGCAGCCGCCCCGGGGGGCCTGGACAGCCCCAGCATTTT
CDR3aa: CASSRPGGPGQPQHF

v_gene: TRBV6-5
j_gene: TRBJ1-5
abundance: -
d_gene: TRBD1
CDR3nt: TGTGCCAGCAGTTACTCGATAACAGGGGGTCAGCCCCAGCATTTT
CDR3aa: CASSYSITGGQPQHF

v_gene: TRBV20-1
j_gene: TRBJ2-3
abundance: few
d_gene: TRBD2
CDR3nt: TGCAGTGCAGATAGCGGGAGGGCCACAGATACGCAGTATTTT
CDR3aa: CSADSGRATDTQYF

v_gene: TRBV20-1
j_gene: TRBJ2-2
abundance: few
d_gene: -
CDR3nt: TGCAGTGCTAGTTACAGAGTTGGGGACACCGGGGAGCTGTTTTTT
CDR3aa: CSASYRVGDTGELFF

v_gene: TRBV20-1
j_gene: TRBJ1-1
abundance: -
d_gene: -
CDR3nt: TGCAGTGCTAGAGATCCGGGGATGAACACTGAAGCTTTCTTT
CDR3aa: CSARDPGMNTEAFF